These 21 T cell receptor beta chains originate from one sample sequenced in a study of cytotoxic CD8 clonotypes in ibrutinib-treated CLL. Here immunoSEQ multiplex PCR was the method, and the copy in TCRdb shows in-frame clones only, minus some. The repertoire holds around 76,000 clones, with 83% as singletons. The input for sequencing was PBMCs, taken after 24 months of ibrutinib treatment. All receptors come from a human donor with chronic lymphocytic leukemia.

This clone was seen more than once but under ten times. The chain links TRBV11-2 to TRBJ1-2; 7 positions match TRBD1. CDR3 length: 16 amino acids. Germline CDR1 reads SGHAT; CDR2 reads FQNNGV. V dropped 1 base and J dropped 12; count of bases not matched to a gene: 17. The CDR3 DNA sequence: TGTGCCAGCAGCTTAGCGGGACTTGCGGACAGGAGACGGGACACCTTC. Amino acids: CASSLAGLADRRRDTF.

This clone showed up just once. This rearrangement joins TRBV30 to TRBJ2-7; a possible D gene is TRBD1 (6 bases). V lost 7 bases, J lost 0 bases, and 13 bases lay in between. CDR3 size: 13 residues. The V gene's germline CDR1 is GTSNPN and CDR2 SVGIG (reference sequence). DNA of the CDR3: TGTGCCTCCGGACAGATTTACTCCTACGAGCAGTACTTC. Translating gives CASGQIYSYEQYF. The full variable domain, its missing parts supplied by reference TRBV30 and TRBJ2-7, is SQTIHQWPATLVQPVGSPLSLECTVEGTSNPNLYWYRQAAGRGLQLLFYSVGIGQISSEVPQNLSASRPQDRQFILSSKKLLLSDSGFYLCASGQIYSYEQYFGPGTRLTVT.

The gene calls are TRBV7-9 and TRBJ1-1; 8 positions agree with TRBD1. This CDR3 region has 11 residues. The V and J ends lost 6 bases and 6 bases, in that order; junction bases with no gene match: 0. Germline CDR1 SEHNR, CDR2 FQNEAQ (reference sequence). The CDR3 nucleotides are TGTGCCAGCAGACAGGGGGCTGAAGCTTTCTTT. Amino acid sequence: CASRQGAEAFF. The full variable domain, rest sourced from reference TRBV7-9 and TRBJ1-1, is DTGVSQNPRHKITKRGQNVTFRCDPISEHNRLYWYRQTLGQGPEFLTYFQNEAQLEKSRLLSDRFSAERPKGSFSTLEIQRTEQGDSAMYLCASRQGAEAFFGQGTRLTVV.

V usage is TRBV19 and J usage is TRBJ2-4; 7 nucleotides match TRBD1. After removal of 4 bases from V and 2 bases from J, the junction contained 8 bases not matched to a gene. Per the germline V gene, CDR1 is LNHDA and CDR2 is SQIVND (reference sequence). The CDR3 runs to 16 residues. The CDR3 DNA sequence: TGTGCCAGTAGTACTCGACAGGGTATTACCAAAAACATTCAGTACTTC. This sequence encodes CASSTRQGITKNIQYF. Drawing the rest from reference TRBV19 and TRBJ2-4, the complete variable domain is DGGITQSPKYLFRKEGQNVTLSCEQNLNHDAMYWYRQDPGQGLRLIYYSQIVNDFQKGDIAEGYSVSREKKESFPLTVTSAQKNPTAFYLCASSTRQGITKNIQYFGAGTRLSVL.

This chain links TRBV5-4 with TRBJ2-1, with D possibly TRBD2 on 5 matching bases. V lost 1 base, J lost 2 bases, and 10 bases lay in between. Germline CDR1 SGHNT, CDR2 YYREEE (reference sequence). The CDR3 contains 15 residues. This CDR3 is CASSLPSLAYNEQFF. CDR3 bases: TGTGCCAGCAGCTTGCCCTCACTAGCCTACAATGAGCAGTTCTTC.

The CDR3 nucleotides read TGTGCCATAACTTCCCCGGAGAATGGCTACACCTTC. The encoded protein is CAITSPENGYTF. The chain carries TRBV10-3 and TRBJ1-2; no firm D call. CDR3 length: 12 amino acids. Germline loops: CDR1 ENHRY, CDR2 SYGVKD. V was cut by 9 bases and J by 6 bases, with 14 bases left in between.

V and J are TRBV5-5 and TRBJ2-7; a weak D match, TRBD1 (6 bases). The CDR3 has 16 amino acids. Germline V gene sequence: CDR1 SGHKS, CDR2 YYEKEE (reference sequence). Trimming left V 4 bases short and J 2 bases short, with 19 bases between. The CDR3 nucleotides read TGTGCCAGCAGCCTGCTGGGTCGAGGACAGACCTACGAGCAGTACTTC. Translated: CASSLLGRGQTYEQYF.

V is TRBV27 and J is TRBJ2-3; 9 bases are a match to TRBD2. The CDR3 covers 16 residues. V dropped 0 bases and J dropped 3; count of bases not matched to a gene: 4. In germline, CDR1 is MNHEY, CDR2 SMNVEV (reference sequence). The CDR3: CASSLSETSGTDTQYF. The CDR3 region has the DNA TGTGCCAGCAGTTTATCAGAGACTAGCGGAACAGATACGCAGTATTTT.

The CDR3 loop is CASSPDRVGYEQFF. CDR3 in DNA: TGTGCCAGCAGTCCCGACAGGGTCGGATATGAGCAGTTCTTC. The chain uses TRBV7-7 and TRBJ2-1, with 7 positions matching TRBD1. Trimming removed 6 bases from V and 8 bases from J; junction bases left unmatched: 10. The CDR3 consists of 14 residues. Germline-derived CDR1 and CDR2 are SSHAT and FNYEAQ (reference sequence).

The chain joins TRBV28 to TRBJ2-5; TRBD1 matches at 7 bases. The length of the CDR3 is 18 residues. J was trimmed by 0 bases and V by 4 bases; bases with no gene match: 14. From germline, CDR1 is MDHEN and CDR2 SYDVKM. CDR3: CASSSPVGGPDNQETQYF. CDR3 in DNA: TGTGCCAGCAGTTCCCCCGTAGGGGGCCCCGATAACCAAGAGACCCAGTACTTC. Combining the CDR3 with reference TRBV28 and TRBJ2-5 gives the whole variable domain DVKVTQSSRYLVKRTGEKVFLECVQDMDHENMFWYRQDPGLGLRLIYFSYDVKMKEKGDIPEGYSVSREKKERFSLILESASTNQTSMYLCASSSPVGGPDNQETQYFGPGTRLLVL.

The genes are TRBV7-3 and TRBJ2-1; 7 bases line up with TRBD1. The germline V gene has CDR1 SGHTA and CDR2 FQGTGA. Trimming cost V 2 bases and J 0 bases; bases outside gene matches: 4. The CDR3 consists of 16 residues. CDR3 loop: CASSLGQAGSYNEQFF. CDR3 nucleotides: TGTGCCAGCAGCTTAGGACAGGCCGGCTCCTACAATGAGCAGTTCTTC.

The J gene is TRBJ2-7, the V gene TRBV10-3, with a tentative D call TRBD2 (5 bases). Germline values: CDR1 ENHRY, CDR2 SYGVKD. The CDR3 runs 13 residues. Deletions cut 4 bases from V and 3 bases from J, with 10 bases between. CDR3 in amino acids: CAISAEGIYEQYF. The CDR3 coding sequence is TGTGCCATCAGTGCCGAGGGAATCTACGAGCAGTACTTC.

V is TRBV2 and J is TRBJ2-1, with 8 bases aligning to TRBD2. CDR3 length: 14 residues. Trimming at V came to 5 bases and at J to 9 bases, leaving 9 bases not matched to a gene. Germline V gives CDR1 SNHLY, CDR2 FYNNEI. The CDR3 sequence is CASSPLGTSLEQFF. The CDR3, as DNA: TGTGCCAGCAGTCCTCTGGGGACTAGTCTTGAGCAGTTCTTC. The whole variable domain, remainder taken from reference TRBV2 and TRBJ2-1, is EPEVTQTPSHQVTQMGQEVILRCVPISNHLYFYWYRQILGQKVEFLVSFYNNEISEKSEIFDDQFSVERPDGSNFTLKIRSTKLEDSAMYFCASSPLGTSLEQFFGPGTRLTVL.

V and J are TRBV2 and TRBJ1-2, with 7 bases lining up with TRBD1. This CDR3 has 13 amino acids. With 3 bases clipped from V and 5 bases from J, the junction kept 3 bases outside the gene matches. CDR1 is SNHLY, CDR2 FYNNEI, per germline. The CDR3 DNA follows: TGTGCCAGCAGTGAGTACAGGGGTTATGGCTACACCTTC. Protein sequence: CASSEYRGYGYTF. Supplemented by reference TRBV2 and TRBJ1-2, the full variable domain reads EPEVTQTPSHQVTQMGQEVILRCVPISNHLYFYWYRQILGQKVEFLVSFYNNEISEKSEIFDDQFSVERPDGSNFTLKIRSTKLEDSAMYFCASSEYRGYGYTFGSGTRLTVV.

This clone appeared a single time. J is TRBJ1-3 and V is TRBV6-5; D gene uncertain. The CDR3 is made up of 13 amino acids. The V and J ends lost 5 bases and 0 bases respectively, with 5 bases between them. CDR1 MNHEY and CDR2 SVGAGI come from the germline V gene. CDR3 bases: TGTGCCAGCAGTCCAAACTCTGGAAACACCATATATTTT. Translation: CASSPNSGNTIYF.

The chain uses TRBV23-1 and TRBJ2-6; D remains unclear. TRBV23-1 is given ORF status, its function remaining uncertain. The CDR3 extends over 18 amino acids. Between the trimmed V and J ends, which lost 3 bases and 5 bases, there was a span of 20 bases. CDR3 bases: TGCGCCAGCAGTCAGTCTAGTACGCAACAAAGTCGGGCCAACGTCCTGACTTTC. Protein sequence: CASSQSSTQQSRANVLTF.

The rearrangement uses TRBV6-4 and TRBJ2-7; 8 bases agree with TRBD2. Germline V CDR1 and CDR2: MRHNA, SNTAGT. The CDR3 consists of 13 residues. The V segment lost 2 bases and the J segment 7 bases; nucleotides outside the gene matches: 4. The CDR3 DNA reads as TGTGCCAGCAGTGACAATAGCGGGGAGGAGCAGTACTTC. Protein product: CASSDNSGEEQYF.

The rearrangement joins TRBV14 to TRBJ2-7; D not resolved. The CDR3 is 15 amino acids. Per germline, CDR1 SGHDN and CDR2 FVKESK. Trimming stripped 0 bases from V and 0 bases from J, with 9 bases between. The CDR3 DNA sequence: TGTGCCAGCAGCCAAGATAGCCAGTCCTCCTACGAGCAGTACTTC. Translating it yields CASSQDSQSSYEQYF.

The genes are TRBV6-5 and TRBJ2-1, with a tentative D call TRBD2 (5 bases). Trimming took 8 bases from V and 8 from J, leaving 19 bases between them. In germline, CDR1 is MNHEY, CDR2 SVGAGI. This CDR3 region has 14 residues. CDR3: CASSHLRGSDEQFF. As DNA, the CDR3 is TGTGCCAGCTCCCATCTTCGTGGTAGCGATGAGCAGTTCTTC.

The chain couples TRBV7-6 to TRBJ2-1; 8 bases align to TRBD2. There are 18 residues in the CDR3. CDR1 is SGHVS, CDR2 FNYEAQ, per germline. V was clipped by 5 bases and J by 2 bases; unmatched bases: 14. The CDR3 nucleotides are TGTGCCAGCAGCCTAAACCCCTTTACTAGCGGAGCCTACAATGAGCAGTTCTTC. Its protein is CASSLNPFTSGAYNEQFF. The entire variable domain, with the rest obtained from reference TRBV7-6 and TRBJ2-1, is as follows: GAGVSQSPRYKVTKRGQDVALRCDPISGHVSLYWYRQALGQGPEFLTYFNYEAQQDKSGLPNDRFSAERPEGSISTLTIQRTEQRDSAMYRCASSLNPFTSGAYNEQFFGPGTRLTVL.

CDR3 protein: CASSLGIGEGAMGEQYF. For the CDR3, the DNA is TGTGCCAGCAGCTTGGGGATAGGGGAGGGCGCAATGGGCGAGCAGTACTTC. V usage is TRBV7-6 and J usage is TRBJ2-7, with 7 bases aligning to TRBD2. The CDR3 covers 17 residues. J was trimmed by 6 bases and V by 3 bases; bases with no gene match: 17. The germline V gene encodes CDR1 SGHVS and CDR2 FNYEAQ.